This is a list of T cell receptor beta chains from one sample in a study of PD-1 blockade in classical Hodgkin lymphoma. Only in-frame clones appear in the TCRdb table, and some are missing; sequencing was by immunoSEQ multiplex PCR. The table records fewer than 90,000 clones, roughly nine tenths of them present only once. The sequenced sample was peripheral blood mononuclear cells (PBMCs), obtained at baseline. The receptors here all came from a human donor with classical Hodgkin lymphoma. Each CDR3 is given with its conserved first and last residue. A D gene is named only where the DNA matches it firmly. Expanded clones get a size class; other rows say once, few or many, or leave the size out.

v_gene	j_gene	d_gene	abundance	CDR3nt	CDR3aa
TRBV4-1	TRBJ2-2	NA	NA	TGCGCCAGCAGCCAAGACGAGGCGTACACCGGGGAGCTGTTTTTT	CASSQDEAYTGELFF
TRBV11-2	TRBJ2-7	NA	NA	TGTGCCAGCTCTCGGGGGTCCGAGCAGTACTTC	CASSRGSEQYF
TRBV19	TRBJ1-1	NA	NA	TGTGCCAGTAGTATTTATGGGGTGGCGACTGAAGCTTTCTTT	CASSIYGVATEAFF
TRBV5-1	TRBJ2-1	NA	NA	TGCGCCAGCAGCTTGGAGCCGAATTACAATGAGCAGTTCTTC	CASSLEPNYNEQFF
TRBV11-1	TRBJ2-3	NA	once	TGTGCCAGCAGCTTAGGCATACGCACAGATACGCAGTATTTT	CASSLGIRTDTQYF
TRBV6-4	TRBJ2-3	TRBD1	NA	TGTGCCAGCAGTGACCTGACAGGGGGCGGCACAGATACGCAGTATTTT	CASSDLTGGGTDTQYF
TRBV4-2	TRBJ1-6	NA	NA	TGTGCCAGCAGCCTTGACCGGGGCTCACCCCTCCACTTT	CASSLDRGSPLHF
TRBV2	TRBJ1-5	NA	NA	TGTGCCAGCAGTGGCGGAACAGGGAATCAGCCCCAGCATTTT	CASSGGTGNQPQHF
TRBV10-3	TRBJ2-2	TRBD2	once	TGTGCCATCAGGCCGGGACTAGAGAACACCGGGGAGCTGTTTTTT	CAIRPGLENTGELFF
TRBV7-9	TRBJ1-1	NA	NA	TGTGCCAGCAGCTCACCGGTGGGCTACACTGAAGCTTTCTTT	CASSSPVGYTEAFF
TRBV19	TRBJ1-4	NA	NA	TGTGCCAGTAGTATAGAAGGATTCTGGCGAGGAGGCGAAAAACTGTTTTTT	CASSIEGFWRGGEKLFF
TRBV23-1	TRBJ1-2	NA	NA	TGCGCCAGCATACCAACGGGGGCCGCTGCGGCTAACTATGGCTACACCTTC	CASIPTGAAAANYGYTF
TRBV11-2	TRBJ2-7	TRBD2	NA	TGTGCCAGCAGCTTCCCCCTTGCGGGAGTCTACGAGCAGTACTTC	CASSFPLAGVYEQYF
TRBV21-1	TRBJ2-3	NA	once	TGTGCCAGCATCGCGAGAACAGATACGCAGTATTTT	CASIARTDTQYF